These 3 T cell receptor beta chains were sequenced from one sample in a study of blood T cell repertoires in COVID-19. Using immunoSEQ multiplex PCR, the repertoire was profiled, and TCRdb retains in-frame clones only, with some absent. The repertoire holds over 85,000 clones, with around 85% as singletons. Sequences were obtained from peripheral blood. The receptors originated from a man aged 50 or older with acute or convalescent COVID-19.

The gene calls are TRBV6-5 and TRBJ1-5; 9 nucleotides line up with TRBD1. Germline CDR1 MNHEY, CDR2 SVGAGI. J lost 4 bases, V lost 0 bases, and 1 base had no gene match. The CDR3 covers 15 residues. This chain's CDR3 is CASSYSDRGNQPQHF. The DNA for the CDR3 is TGTGCCAGCAGTTACTCAGACAGGGGGAATCAGCCCCAGCATTTT.

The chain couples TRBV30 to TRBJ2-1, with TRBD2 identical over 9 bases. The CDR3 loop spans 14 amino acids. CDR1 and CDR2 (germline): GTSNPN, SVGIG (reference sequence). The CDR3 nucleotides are TGTGCTGCGACTAGCGGACTCTCCTACAATGAGCAGTTCTTC. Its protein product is CAATSGLSYNEQFF.

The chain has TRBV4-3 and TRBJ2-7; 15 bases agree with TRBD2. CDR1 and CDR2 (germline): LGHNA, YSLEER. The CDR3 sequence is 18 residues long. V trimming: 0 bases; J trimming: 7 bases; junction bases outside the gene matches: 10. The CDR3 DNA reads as TGCGCCAGCAGCCAAGAGGCGTGGGGACTAGCGGGGGGTGGGGAGCAGTACTTC. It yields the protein CASSQEAWGLAGGGEQYF.